The 23 T cell receptor beta chains below all came from one sample that was sequenced in a study of T-cell reconstitution after alpha-beta-depleted transplantation in children. The library targeted TCRbeta and was prepared with unique molecular identifiers. TCRdb recomputed calls from the PCR reads with MiXCR, one row per CDR3 protein. The sample comprises almost 500,000 distinct CDR3 sequences, over 9.5% of which are singletons, and 2% rests with the top ten. The source material was PBMCs, sampled before TCRalphabeta/CD19-depleted stem cell transplant. These TCRs come from a child aged 2-9 years with inherited bone marrow failure, due to receive a stem cell transplant.

This clonotype has at least ten counts. The rearrangement joins TRBV6-2 or TRBV6-3 to TRBJ2-1; D is unclear. V gave up 2 bases and J gave up 4 bases, with 6 bases separating them. This CDR3 spans 13 amino acids. Germline-derived CDR1 and CDR2 are MNHEY and SVGEGT. CDR3 residues: CASSYGAYNEQFF. Written as DNA, the CDR3 is TGTGCCAGCAGTTACGGCGCTTACAATGAGCAGTTCTTC.

This clonotype showed up just a few times. The V and J genes are TRBV11-2 and TRBJ2-3, with a tentative D call TRBD2 (6 bases). The CDR3 is 13 residues long. Trimming stripped 5 bases from V and 3 bases from J, with 9 bases between. CDR1 and CDR2 from the germline V gene are SGHAT and FQNNGV. Written as DNA, the CDR3 is TGTGCCAGCAGCCCACGGGAGACAGATACGCAGTATTTT. Encoded protein: CASSPRETDTQYF.

About this clonotype: A much more abundant neighbour one base away suggests this may be a read error. The chain is built from TRBV12-3 or TRBV12-4 and TRBJ2-5; D might be TRBD1 (5 bases). The CDR3 consists of 13 residues. The CDR3 is CASVRAGQETRYF. The CDR3 nucleotides read TGTGCCAGTGTTAGGGCAGGGCAAGAGACCCGGTACTTC.

This clonotype has at least ten counts. The rearrangement joins TRBV4-3 to TRBJ2-3, with 8 bases identical to TRBD2. This CDR3 is 17 amino acids long. CDR1 is LGHNA and CDR2 is YSLEER in the germline V gene. The V and J ends lost 2 bases and 3 bases, in that order; junction bases with no gene match: 10. Here the CDR3 DNA reads TGCGCCAGCAGCCAAAGAAGCGGGAGCCCCGGGACAGATACGCAGTATTTT. It encodes CASSQRSGSPGTDTQYF.

This clonotype was found many times. The V and J genes are TRBV19 and TRBJ2-1, with D hard to call. Germline-derived CDR1 and CDR2 are LNHDA and SQIVND (reference sequence). The CDR3 sequence is 16 residues long. Between the trimmed V and J ends, which lost 4 bases and 0 bases, there was a span of 13 bases. CDR3 in amino acids: CASSTHGAVSYNEQFF. As DNA, the CDR3 is TGTGCCAGTAGTACCCACGGTGCGGTCTCCTACAATGAGCAGTTCTTC.

This clonotype has a count of ten or more. The V call is TRBV5-1, the J call TRBJ2-1; TRBD2 matches 14 bases. CDR1 is SGHRS and CDR2 is YFSETQ in the germline V gene. This CDR3 comprises 18 residues. With V trimmed by 4 bases and J by 5 bases, 11 bases remained unmatched. This CDR3 reads CASSGSTSGRAYHNEQFF. CDR3 nucleotides: TGCGCCAGCAGCGGATCGACTAGCGGGAGGGCATACCACAATGAGCAGTTCTTC.

In regard to this clonotype: Mismatch with germline at one junction end may stem from a read error. The chain is built from TRBV12-3 or TRBV12-4 and TRBJ2-3; D might be TRBD2 (6 bases). The CDR3 length is 13 residues. The CDR3 region is CASSSSATDPQYF. CDR3 coding DNA: TGTGCCAGCAGTTCTAGCGCCACAGATCCGCAGTATTTT.

The sample holds many counts of this clonotype. The V call is TRBV5-1, the J call TRBJ1-2; possibly TRBD1 for D (5 bases). Looked up from germline, CDR1 is SGHRS and CDR2 is YFSETQ. Trimming stripped 1 base from V and 6 bases from J, with 10 bases between. CDR3 length equals 13 residues. The DNA of the CDR3 is TGCGCCAGCAGCTTGAACAGGAAGAATGGCTACACCTTC. Translation gives CASSLNRKNGYTF. Supplemented by reference TRBV5-1 and TRBJ1-2, the full variable domain reads KAGVTQTPRYLIKTRGQQVTLSCSPISGHRSVSWYQQTPGQGLQFLFEYFSETQRNKGNFPGRFSGRQFSNSRSEMNVSTLELGDSALYLCASSLNRKNGYTFGSGTRLTVV.

At least ten counts were recorded for this clonotype. This chain links TRBV15 with TRBJ2-3, with D unclear. Trimming took 3 bases from V and 7 from J, leaving 11 bases between them. CDR1 is LNHNV and CDR2 is YYDKDF in the germline V gene (reference sequence). The CDR3 is 13 amino acids. CDR3 bases: TGTGCCACCAGCAGGTTGCCGTTGAATACGCAGTATTTT. Translated: CATSRLPLNTQYF.

This clonotype has ten or more counts. The V gene is TRBV5-1, the J gene TRBJ2-1; D is possibly TRBD2 (5 bases). The CDR3 extends over 16 amino acids. Per germline, CDR1 SGHRS and CDR2 YFSETQ. V was cut by 4 bases and J by 0 bases, with 14 bases left in between. CDR3 region: CASSHGLAGSYNEQFF. The CDR3 coding sequence is TGCGCCAGCAGCCACGGGCTAGCCGGCTCCTACAATGAGCAGTTCTTC.

On this clonotype itself: It may be a read error: a sequence one base away is much more abundant. The V gene is TRBV14, the J gene TRBJ1-1, with D hard to call. Germline V gene lookup returns CDR1 SGHDN and CDR2 FVKESK. This CDR3 has 14 residues. For the CDR3, the DNA is TGTGCCAGCAGCCGCCTAGACATGAACTCTGAAGCTTTCTTT. This gives the protein CASSRLDMNSEAFF.

Regarding this clonotype: One end of the junction varies from germline; a read error may be responsible. The chain employs TRBV20-1 and TRBJ2-1, with 10 bases lining up with TRBD2. Germline V gives CDR1 DFQATT, CDR2 SNEGSKA (reference sequence). The CDR3 has 17 residues. The CDR3 DNA follows: TGCTGTGCTAGAGTAACTAGCGGGACAAGAGGTTACAATGAGCAGTTCTTC. Residues: CCARVTSGTRGYNEQFF.

This clonotype was found many times. The rearrangement joins TRBV28 to TRBJ2-1; D perhaps matches TRBD1 (6 bases). V lost 7 bases, J lost 4 bases, and 17 bases lay in between. Germline CDR1 reads MDHEN; CDR2 reads SYDVKM. The CDR3 extends over 15 amino acids. The CDR3 is CASNPTGTLYNEQFF. The CDR3 DNA follows: TGTGCCAGCAATCCCACAGGGACCCTTTACAATGAGCAGTTCTTC.

This clonotype was seen at least ten times. CDR3 coding DNA: TGTGCCAGCAGGATCGACAGATATAATTCACCCCTCCACTTT. Translation: CASRIDRYNSPLHF. The V gene is TRBV12-3 or TRBV12-4, the J gene TRBJ1-6, with D possibly being TRBD1 (5 bases). The CDR3 has 14 residues. V was pared by 6 bases and J by 4 bases, with 10 bases between.

This clonotype was observed many times. The rearrangement links TRBV29-1 to TRBJ1-1, with D perhaps matching TRBD1 (5 bases). Germline V CDR1 and CDR2: SQVTM, ANQGSEA. Trimming cost V 6 bases and J 3 bases, with 23 bases left between them. The CDR3 is 16 residues long. The CDR3 loop is CSVPRGRHNWDTEAFF. The CDR3, as DNA: TGCAGCGTCCCTAGGGGACGGCATAACTGGGACACTGAAGCTTTCTTT.

This clonotype turned up a few times. V is TRBV4-2 and J is TRBJ2-7; maybe TRBD2 (6 bases). Germline V gene lookup returns CDR1 LGHNA and CDR2 YNFKEQ. Trimming left V 3 bases short and J 2 bases short, with 17 bases between. CDR3 size: 16 residues. The CDR3 DNA sequence: TGTGCCAGCAGCCAGGCGGGACTTAGGAAGCCCTACGAGCAGTACTTC. Its translation: CASSQAGLRKPYEQYF.

To note about this clonotype: With a much larger clone just one base away, this may be a read error. The V and J genes are TRBV19 and TRBJ2-7; TRBD1 might be the D (6 bases). The CDR3 extends over 14 amino acids. Germline CDR1 reads LNHDA; CDR2 reads SQIVND (reference sequence). CDR3: CASSIDHREYEHYF. The CDR3, as DNA: TGTGCCAGTAGTATAGACCACAGGGAATACGAGCACTACTTC.

This clonotype was found many times. V and J are TRBV10-2 and TRBJ2-1; D is perhaps TRBD1 or TRBD2 (5 bases each). In germline, CDR1 is WSHSY, CDR2 SAAADI. Deletions cut 4 bases from V and 9 bases from J, with 13 bases between. The CDR3 has 13 residues. The chain's CDR3 is CASSVNGGSEQFF. The CDR3 DNA reads as TGCGCCAGCAGTGTTAATGGGGGAAGTGAGCAGTTCTTC.

CDR3 protein: CASSQDLPLPYGGGPRNEQFF. Here the CDR3 DNA reads TGCGCCAGCAGCCAAGATCTACCGCTCCCCTACGGGGGAGGGCCTCGGAATGAGCAGTTCTTC. The chain links TRBV4-1 to TRBJ2-1; 7 bases map to TRBD2. Looked up from germline, CDR1 is MGHRA and CDR2 is YSYEKL. Trimming removed 0 bases from V and 7 bases from J; junction bases left unmatched: 24. This CDR3 region has 21 residues.

There are many counts of this clonotype. CDR3 region: CASSLSGTGYGEAFF. The CDR3 DNA is TGTGCCAGCAGTTTGAGCGGGACAGGGTACGGTGAAGCTTTCTTT. The gene calls are TRBV7-9 and TRBJ1-1; TRBD1 aligns across 9 bases. The CDR3 consists of 15 residues. With V trimmed by 6 bases and J by 7 bases, 12 bases remained unmatched. Germline lookup yields CDR1 SEHNR and CDR2 FQNEAQ (reference sequence).

The sample holds many counts of this clonotype. This chain connects TRBV29-1 to TRBJ2-1; TRBD2 matches 8 bases. The CDR3 is made up of 12 amino acids. CDR1 is SQVTM and CDR2 is ANQGSEA in the germline V gene. V was pared by 7 bases and J by 7 bases, with 6 bases of the junction left unmatched. CDR3 protein: CSATTSANEQFF. In DNA form, the CDR3 reads TGCAGCGCCACGACTAGCGCGAATGAGCAGTTCTTC.

This clonotype was detected many times. The rearrangement links TRBV7-2 to TRBJ2-1, with D possibly being TRBD1 or TRBD2 (7 bases each). This CDR3 is built from 15 residues. V lost 2 bases and J lost 4, with 12 bases in between. Looked up from germline, CDR1 is SGHTA and CDR2 is FQGNSA. The CDR3 here is CASSLRQGGYNEQFF. The CDR3 nucleotides read TGTGCCAGCAGCTTACGCCAGGGGGGGTACAATGAGCAGTTCTTC.

This CDR3 is CASSLGQGHYGYTF. The CDR3 DNA follows: TGTGCCAGCAGCTTGGGACAGGGACACTATGGCTACACCTTC. The chain links TRBV12-3 or TRBV12-4 to TRBJ1-2; 9 nucleotides align to TRBD1. CDR3 length: 14 amino acids. J was trimmed by 3 bases and V by 6 bases; bases with no gene match: 5.